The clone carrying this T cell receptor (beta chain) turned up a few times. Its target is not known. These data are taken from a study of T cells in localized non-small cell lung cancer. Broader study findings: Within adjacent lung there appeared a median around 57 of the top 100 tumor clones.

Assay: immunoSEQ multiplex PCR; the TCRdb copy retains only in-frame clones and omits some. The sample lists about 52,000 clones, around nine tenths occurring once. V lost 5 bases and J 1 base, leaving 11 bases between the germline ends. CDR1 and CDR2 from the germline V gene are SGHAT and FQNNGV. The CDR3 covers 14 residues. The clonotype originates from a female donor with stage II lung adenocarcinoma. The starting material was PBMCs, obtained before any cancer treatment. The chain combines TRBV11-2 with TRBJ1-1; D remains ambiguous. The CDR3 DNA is TGTGCCAGCAGCCCCCGGGCACCGAACACTGAAGCTTTCTTT. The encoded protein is CASSPRAPNTEAFF.